The rows below give T cell receptor beta chains drawn from one sample of a study of cytomegalovirus exposure and HLA in healthy donors. This table comes from immunoSEQ multiplex PCR, and its TCRdb copy is limited to in-frame clones, with some not included. The sample includes about 190,000 clones, more than 60% of them seen just once. The sequenced material came from PBMCs. The receptors shown here come from a woman aged 25 to 39 in good health and CMV-seropositive. CDR3s include the opening cysteine and the closing phenylalanine or tryptophan. A D gene is named only where the DNA matches it firmly. The listing skips clone size in some rows; elsewhere it reads once, few, many or a size class.

V gene	J gene	D gene	clone size	CDR3 DNA	CDR3 protein
TRBV6-5	TRBJ2-3	TRBD1	.	TGTGCCAGCAGGCGACAGGGGGCGGGCACAGATACGCAGTATTTT	CASRRQGAGTDTQYF
TRBV28	TRBJ2-1	TRBD2	.	TGTGCCAGCAGCGGCGGACTAGCCGGCTTTGAGCAGTTCTTC	CASSGGLAGFEQFF
TRBV11-2	TRBJ1-3	.	.	TGTGCCAGCAGCTTAGGAGTTATCTCTGGAAACACCATATATTTT	CASSLGVISGNTIYF
TRBV5-6	TRBJ1-1	.	.	TGTGCCAGCTTGTTTGGGGGACTCTGGGGGACTGAAGCTTTCTTT	CASLFGGLWGTEAFF
TRBV27	TRBJ2-6	TRBD1	.	TGTGCCAGCAGTTTAACCGGGACAGCTAAAAGCTCTGGGGCCAACGTCCTGACTTTC	CASSLTGTAKSSGANVLTF
TRBV27	TRBJ2-5	.	.	TGTGCCAGCAGTTATGGGCCGCCCTACCAAGAGACCCAGTACTTC	CASSYGPPYQETQYF
TRBV4-1	TRBJ1-2	.	few	TGCGCCAGCAGCCCTCAGGACTTCCTTCCAGGGGCTAACTATGGCTACACCTTC	CASSPQDFLPGANYGYTF
TRBV9	TRBJ2-1	TRBD2	.	TGTGCCAGCAGCGGCCCGAGCGGGGGGGCGTACAATGAGCAGTTCTTC	CASSGPSGGAYNEQFF
TRBV18	TRBJ1-4	.	.	TGTGCCAGCGGAAGACAGGCAACTAATGAAAAACTGTTTTTT	CASGRQATNEKLFF
TRBV4-2	TRBJ2-5	.	.	TGTGCCAGCAGCCAAGAAGGAGGGTTGGAGACCCAGTACTTC	CASSQEGGLETQYF
TRBV7-2	TRBJ2-7	TRBD2	.	TGTGCCAGCAGCCAAAGGGTCAGCGGGAGATCCTACGAGCAGTACTTC	CASSQRVSGRSYEQYF
TRBV10-3	TRBJ2-7	.	.	TGTGCCATCAGTTGGGGCGGCAGCTACGAGCAGTACTTC	CAISWGGSYEQYF
TRBV7-2	TRBJ2-2	TRBD1	.	TGTGCCAGCAGCTTCAGGGGGCGATCGAACACCGGGGAGCTGTTTTTT	CASSFRGRSNTGELFF
TRBV7-9	TRBJ2-2	.	few	TGTGCCACCGGCCGGGGGAACACCGGGGAGCTGTTTTTT	CATGRGNTGELFF
TRBV29-1	TRBJ1-2	.	.	TGCAGCGTCCCAAAGGGGGACTATGGCTACACCTTC	CSVPKGDYGYTF
TRBV11-3	TRBJ2-1	.	.	TGTGCCAGCAGCCCAGGGCCCCAAGGCTCCTACAATGAGCAGTTCTTC	CASSPGPQGSYNEQFF
TRBV5-1	TRBJ1-1	.	.	TGCGCCAGCAGCTCGACAAACAGACTAAACACTGAAGCTTTCTTT	CASSSTNRLNTEAFF
TRBV4-3	TRBJ2-1	TRBD2	.	TGCGCCAGCAGCCAAGTTGGGGGGGACGCCTACAATGAGCAGTTCTTC	CASSQVGGDAYNEQFF
TRBV4-2	TRBJ2-1	TRBD1	.	TGTGCCAGCAGCCAAGGGAACACCGGGACAGCGCTATACAATGAGCAGTTCTTC	CASSQGNTGTALYNEQFF
TRBV9	TRBJ1-4	.	.	TGTGCCAGCAGCAACGGGAGGGGGTGGACTGAAAAACTGTTTTTT	CASSNGRGWTEKLFF
TRBV6-5	TRBJ1-2	TRBD1	.	TGTGCCAGCAGTTACGTAGGGGACAGGGCGTATGGCTACACCTTC	CASSYVGDRAYGYTF
TRBV2	TRBJ2-7	.	.	TGTGCCAGCAGTAGAGACAGCCCCTACGAGCAGTACTTC	CASSRDSPYEQYF
TRBV28	TRBJ2-7	TRBD2	few	TGTGCCAGCAGGCCAGTTGAGCGGGGGCCCAACCCTTACGAGCAGTACTTC	CASRPVERGPNPYEQYF
TRBV4-3	TRBJ1-2	.	once	TGCGCCAGCAGCCACGACACGGCAGGCCAGATCCCCTATGGCTACACCTTC	CASSHDTAGQIPYGYTF
TRBV23-1	TRBJ1-5	.	once	TGCGCCAGCAGTCAATCAGGAGGGCACAATCAGCCCCAGCATTTT	CASSQSGGHNQPQHF
TRBV5-1	TRBJ1-1	TRBD1	once	TGCGCCAGCAGCTTTCTGGCAGGGGGGCCGAACACTGAAGCTTTCTTT	CASSFLAGGPNTEAFF
TRBV27	TRBJ1-1	.	.	TGTGCCAGCAGTTTAATAAGGGCGCGGGACACTGAAGCTTTCTTT	CASSLIRARDTEAFF
TRBV7-9	TRBJ2-7	TRBD1	.	TGTGCCAGCAGCTCGCAGCCGGGACAGGGGAGCTACGAGCAGTACTTC	CASSSQPGQGSYEQYF
TRBV5-1	TRBJ2-2	.	few	TGCGCCAGCAGCTTGTTAGCAGACACCGGGGAGCTGTTTTTT	CASSLLADTGELFF
TRBV5-6	TRBJ1-1	.	.	TGTGCCAGCAGCTATGGGCAGGGGCGGGAAGCTTTCTTT	CASSYGQGREAFF
TRBV16	TRBJ1-2	.	.	TGTGCCAGCAGCCAAATTTCTCCAGGGATCGCTTATGGCTACACCTTC	CASSQISPGIAYGYTF
TRBV11-1	TRBJ2-1	.	.	TGTGCCAGCAGCTTAGGCCAACTAGGAGATGAGCAGTTCTTC	CASSLGQLGDEQFF
TRBV19	TRBJ2-5	.	.	TGTGCCAGTAGTATTGGAGGGGGGGCTCGGGAGACCCAGTACTTC	CASSIGGGARETQYF
TRBV23-1	TRBJ1-1	.	.	TGCGCCAGCAGTCAATCATCAGGGCCACATTGTGAAGCTTTCTTT	CASSQSSGPHCEAFF
TRBV5-1	TRBJ2-7	TRBD1	few	TGCGCCAGCAGCTTACGGGGACAGGGCTACGAGCAGTACTTC	CASSLRGQGYEQYF
TRBV4-1	TRBJ2-1	TRBD2	few	TGCGCCAGCAGCTACCCGGCTAGCGGGGCGAATGAGCAGTTCTTC	CASSYPASGANEQFF
TRBV29-1	TRBJ2-1	TRBD1	once	TGCAGCGTTGTAAACAGGGGGCCCTACAATGAGCAGTTCTTC	CSVVNRGPYNEQFF
TRBV7-2	TRBJ2-5	TRBD1	.	TGTGCCAGCAGACCAGGGGGCGGGGAGACCCAGTACTTC	CASRPGGGETQYF
TRBV5-4	TRBJ2-2	TRBD2	few	TGTGCCAGCAGCTTGGGGGTAGCGGGGGGGCCGGGCACCGGGGAGCTGTTTTTT	CASSLGVAGGPGTGELFF
TRBV7-2	TRBJ2-7	.	.	TGTGCCAGCAGCTTAGGGCCAGGGGACCTGAATGAGCAGTACTTC	CASSLGPGDLNEQYF
TRBV5-6	TRBJ2-3	.	.	TGTGCCAGCAGCTTGGGGCTCGGGAGTTCAGGAGATACGCAGTATTTT	CASSLGLGSSGDTQYF
TRBV6-1	TRBJ2-6	.	.	TGTGCCAGCAGTGAACCGGGGGGGGCCAACGTCCTGACTTTC	CASSEPGGANVLTF
TRBV28	TRBJ2-7	TRBD2	.	TGTGCCAGCAATGGCGGGAGGCTTTCCTACGAGCAGTACTTC	CASNGGRLSYEQYF
TRBV10-3	TRBJ2-5	TRBD2	.	TGTGCCATCAGGGGGGGAAGACTAGCGGGCACAGAGACCCAGTACTTC	CAIRGGRLAGTETQYF
TRBV28	TRBJ1-5	.	.	TGTGCCAGCAGTTTAGGGGTGGAGGGTTGGGATCAGCCCCAGCATTTT	CASSLGVEGWDQPQHF
TRBV6-1	TRBJ1-2	TRBD1	.	TGTGCCAGCAGTGAGACAGGGTTAGGTGGCTACACCTTC	CASSETGLGGYTF
TRBV30	TRBJ2-7	.	.	TGTGCCTGGGGGGTTGGAGGGGGCGGCGAGCAGTACTTC	CAWGVGGGGEQYF
TRBV7-2	TRBJ2-7	.	.	TGTGCCAGCAGCCCGAGGGTAGGGTACGAGCAGTACTTC	CASSPRVGYEQYF
TRBV30	TRBJ1-5	.	.	TGTGCCTGGAGTGTCCGCCGGGGGATTCAGCCCCAGCATTTT	CAWSVRRGIQPQHF
TRBV7-3	TRBJ2-1	TRBD2	few	TGTGCCAGCAGCTTATCTAGCGGGAGCGATGAGCAGTTCTTC	CASSLSSGSDEQFF
TRBV29-1	TRBJ2-1	.	.	TGCAGCGTTTCAGGGAAGGATAGGTACAATGAGCAGTTCTTC	CSVSGKDRYNEQFF
TRBV6-6	TRBJ2-3	.	.	TGTGCCAGCAGTTACGTCCGGGGGGCGCGTACAGATACGCAGTATTTT	CASSYVRGARTDTQYF
TRBV5-1	TRBJ1-2	TRBD1	.	TGCGCCAGCAGCTTGGCGGGCAGGGGGGACTATGGCTACACCTTC	CASSLAGRGDYGYTF